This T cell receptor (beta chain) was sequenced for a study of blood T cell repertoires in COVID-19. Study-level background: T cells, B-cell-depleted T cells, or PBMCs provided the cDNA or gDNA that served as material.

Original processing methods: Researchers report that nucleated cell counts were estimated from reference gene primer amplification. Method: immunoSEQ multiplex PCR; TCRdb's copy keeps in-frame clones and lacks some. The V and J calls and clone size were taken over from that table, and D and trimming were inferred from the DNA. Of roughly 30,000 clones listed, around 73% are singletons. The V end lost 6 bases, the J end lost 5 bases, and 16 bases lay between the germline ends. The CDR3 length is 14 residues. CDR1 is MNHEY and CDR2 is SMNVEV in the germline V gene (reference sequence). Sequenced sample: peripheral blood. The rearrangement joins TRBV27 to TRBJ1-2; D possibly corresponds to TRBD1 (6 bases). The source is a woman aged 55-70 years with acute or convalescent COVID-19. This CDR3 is CASSQQGSLYGYTF. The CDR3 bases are TGTGCCAGCAGCCAACAGGGAAGCCTATATGGCTACACCTTC.